Listed below are T cell receptor beta chains from one sample, sequenced in a study of T cell changes during pregnancy in multiple sclerosis. Measured with immunoSEQ multiplex PCR; TCRdb has only the in-frame clones, and not every one. The repertoire consists of 100,000 or so clones, with more than 80% occurring once and the leading ten covering around 1.2%. The material was peripheral blood, obtained in the second trimester of pregnancy. These receptors all come from a female donor with multiple sclerosis, enrolled in a pregnancy study. Both conserved end residues are part of each CDR3. D genes are given only for firm matches. Clone size, where shown, is once, few, many, or a class for clones that have expanded.

D gene: .; V gene: TRBV21-1; clone size: .; J gene: TRBJ2-7; CDR3 protein: CASSSPGEGVPTRGEQYF; CDR3 DNA: TGTGCCAGCAGCTCTCCGGGAGAAGGGGTCCCCACGCGAGGGGAGCAGTACTTC
D gene: TRBD1; V gene: TRBV6-5; clone size: few; J gene: TRBJ1-2; CDR3 protein: CASSYFGTGNYGYTF; CDR3 DNA: TGTGCCAGCAGTTACTTTGGGACAGGGAACTATGGCTACACCTTC
D gene: .; V gene: TRBV30; clone size: once; J gene: TRBJ1-4; CDR3 protein: CAWSSRHNEKLFF; CDR3 DNA: TGTGCCTGGAGTAGCCGACATAATGAAAAACTGTTTTTT
D gene: TRBD1; V gene: TRBV29-1; clone size: .; J gene: TRBJ1-2; CDR3 protein: CSVGGGLGPNYGYTF; CDR3 DNA: TGCAGCGTTGGAGGGGGCCTCGGACCTAACTATGGCTACACCTTC
D gene: TRBD1; V gene: TRBV6-5; clone size: .; J gene: TRBJ1-6; CDR3 protein: CASSRGDRGDAPLHF; CDR3 DNA: TGTGCCAGCAGCCGCGGAGACAGGGGGGATGCACCCCTCCACTTT
D gene: TRBD1; V gene: TRBV14; clone size: .; J gene: TRBJ1-2; CDR3 protein: CASSTPGQNYGYTF; CDR3 DNA: TGTGCCAGCAGCACTCCGGGACAGAACTATGGCTACACCTTC
D gene: TRBD1; V gene: TRBV18; clone size: .; J gene: TRBJ1-3; CDR3 protein: CASSPGTVPGNTIYF; CDR3 DNA: TGTGCCAGCTCACCAGGGACAGTCCCTGGAAACACCATATATTTT
D gene: .; V gene: TRBV5-1; clone size: .; J gene: TRBJ2-7; CDR3 protein: CASSSPRQVGDYEQYF; CDR3 DNA: TGCGCCAGCAGCTCCCCACGACAGGTCGGCGATTACGAGCAGTACTTC
D gene: .; V gene: TRBV30; clone size: .; J gene: TRBJ2-3; CDR3 protein: CAYLGQSGADTQYF; CDR3 DNA: TGTGCCTATCTGGGACAGTCGGGGGCAGATACGCAGTATTTT
D gene: .; V gene: TRBV6-1; clone size: .; J gene: TRBJ2-7; CDR3 protein: CASSELRGSFTYEQYF; CDR3 DNA: TGTGCCAGCAGTGAGTTAAGGGGTAGCTTCACCTACGAGCAGTACTTC
D gene: TRBD1; V gene: TRBV5-4; clone size: .; J gene: TRBJ1-5; CDR3 protein: CASSSYRGHQPQHF; CDR3 DNA: TGTGCCAGCAGCTCCTACAGGGGGCATCAGCCCCAGCATTTT
D gene: TRBD2; V gene: TRBV11-3; clone size: .; J gene: TRBJ2-3; CDR3 protein: CASSKSGTTDTQYF; CDR3 DNA: TGTGCCAGCAGCAAGAGCGGGACCACAGATACGCAGTATTTT
D gene: TRBD1; V gene: TRBV9; clone size: .; J gene: TRBJ1-2; CDR3 protein: CASSPQTYRGYGGYTF; CDR3 DNA: TGTGCCAGCAGCCCCCAGACTTACAGGGGATACGGTGGCTACACCTTC
D gene: .; V gene: TRBV25-1; clone size: .; J gene: TRBJ1-3; CDR3 protein: CASSERGNTIYF; CDR3 DNA: TGTGCCAGCAGTGAACGGGGAAACACCATATATTTT
D gene: TRBD2; V gene: TRBV6-1; clone size: .; J gene: TRBJ2-1; CDR3 protein: CASSRAGDSYNEQFF; CDR3 DNA: TGTGCCAGCAGTAGAGCGGGGGACTCCTACAATGAGCAGTTCTTC
D gene: .; V gene: TRBV13; clone size: .; J gene: TRBJ1-1; CDR3 protein: CASSVLDTTPIDTEAFF; CDR3 DNA: TGTGCCAGCAGCGTCTTGGATACTACCCCCATAGACACTGAAGCTTTCTTT
D gene: TRBD1; V gene: TRBV15; clone size: .; J gene: TRBJ1-3; CDR3 protein: CATSRVTGASGNTIYF; CDR3 DNA: TGTGCCACCAGCAGAGTCACAGGGGCCTCTGGAAACACCATATATTTT
D gene: .; V gene: TRBV30; clone size: .; J gene: TRBJ2-1; CDR3 protein: CAWSGGVGYNEQFF; CDR3 DNA: TGTGCCTGGAGTGGGGGGGTTGGTTACAATGAGCAGTTCTTC
D gene: .; V gene: TRBV18; clone size: .; J gene: TRBJ2-7; CDR3 protein: CASSPQGTGITHEQYF; CDR3 DNA: TGTGCCAGCTCACCCCAGGGGACGGGCATCACCCACGAGCAGTACTTC
D gene: TRBD1; V gene: TRBV7-9; clone size: .; J gene: TRBJ2-7; CDR3 protein: CASSPGQGGEQYF; CDR3 DNA: TGTGCCAGCAGCCCCGGACAGGGGGGCGAGCAGTACTTC
D gene: .; V gene: TRBV7-8; clone size: .; J gene: TRBJ1-5; CDR3 protein: CASSQTTWAGLQPQHF; CDR3 DNA: TGTGCCAGCAGCCAAACAACGTGGGCAGGGCTTCAGCCCCAGCATTTT
D gene: TRBD2; V gene: TRBV6-5; clone size: .; J gene: TRBJ2-3; CDR3 protein: CASASSGGADTQYF; CDR3 DNA: TGTGCCTCAGCGTCTAGCGGGGGAGCAGATACGCAGTATTTT
D gene: .; V gene: TRBV4-1; clone size: .; J gene: TRBJ1-1; CDR3 protein: CASSQARGGLTEAFF; CDR3 DNA: TGCGCCAGCAGCCAAGCCCGGGGGGGTCTAACTGAAGCTTTCTTT
D gene: .; V gene: TRBV5-8; clone size: .; J gene: TRBJ1-1; CDR3 protein: CASSRQVYTEAFF; CDR3 DNA: TGTGCCAGCAGCAGACAGGTCTACACTGAAGCTTTCTTT
D gene: .; V gene: TRBV2; clone size: .; J gene: TRBJ2-1; CDR3 protein: CASRGGASYNEQFF; CDR3 DNA: TGTGCCAGCAGAGGGGGGGCCTCCTACAATGAGCAGTTCTTC
D gene: .; V gene: TRBV4-2; clone size: .; J gene: TRBJ2-2; CDR3 protein: CASSQDQAGVTGELFF; CDR3 DNA: TGTGCCAGCAGCCAAGATCAGGCAGGGGTTACCGGGGAGCTGTTTTTT
D gene: TRBD2; V gene: TRBV7-3; clone size: .; J gene: TRBJ2-3; CDR3 protein: CASSPGLAVGTDTQYF; CDR3 DNA: TGTGCCAGCAGTCCGGGACTAGCAGTGGGAACAGATACGCAGTATTTT
D gene: TRBD2; V gene: TRBV7-3; clone size: .; J gene: TRBJ2-3; CDR3 protein: CASSLPGTSGTTDTQYF; CDR3 DNA: TGTGCCAGCAGCTTGCCTGGGACTAGCGGGACCACAGATACGCAGTATTTT
D gene: TRBD1; V gene: TRBV11-2; clone size: .; J gene: TRBJ1-4; CDR3 protein: CASSLGSRGRGEKLFF; CDR3 DNA: TGTGCCAGCAGCTTAGGGTCCAGGGGGCGCGGTGAAAAACTGTTTTTT
D gene: .; V gene: TRBV5-1; clone size: .; J gene: TRBJ2-6; CDR3 protein: CASSLVPSGANVLTF; CDR3 DNA: TGCGCCAGCAGCTTGGTTCCATCTGGGGCCAACGTCCTGACTTTC
D gene: .; V gene: TRBV28; clone size: .; J gene: TRBJ2-7; CDR3 protein: CASSLDGPPGAREQYF; CDR3 DNA: TGTGCCAGCAGTTTAGACGGTCCTCCCGGTGCGCGGGAGCAGTACTTC
D gene: TRBD1; V gene: TRBV28; clone size: .; J gene: TRBJ1-1; CDR3 protein: CASSLGQENTEAFF; CDR3 DNA: TGTGCCAGCAGTTTGGGACAGGAGAACACTGAAGCTTTCTTT
D gene: .; V gene: TRBV4-1; clone size: .; J gene: TRBJ2-1; CDR3 protein: CASSQDGLPRGNEQFF; CDR3 DNA: TGCGCCAGCAGCCAAGATGGACTACCACGAGGGAATGAGCAGTTCTTC
D gene: .; V gene: TRBV30; clone size: once; J gene: TRBJ2-3; CDR3 protein: CAWSRGDTQYF; CDR3 DNA: TGTGCCTGGAGTCGGGGAGATACGCAGTATTTT
D gene: TRBD1; V gene: TRBV6-5; clone size: once; J gene: TRBJ1-5; CDR3 protein: CASSDRGGNQPQHF; CDR3 DNA: TGTGCCAGCAGCGACAGGGGAGGCAATCAGCCCCAGCATTTT
D gene: TRBD1; V gene: TRBV5-4; clone size: .; J gene: TRBJ1-1; CDR3 protein: CASSTRTGEHTEAFF; CDR3 DNA: TGTGCCAGCAGCACCCGGACAGGGGAACACACTGAAGCTTTCTTT
D gene: .; V gene: TRBV30; clone size: .; J gene: TRBJ1-2; CDR3 protein: CAWSVRQANYGYTF; CDR3 DNA: TGTGCCTGGAGTGTACGGCAGGCGAACTATGGCTACACCTTC
D gene: TRBD2; V gene: TRBV4-1; clone size: .; J gene: TRBJ2-3; CDR3 protein: CASSFNSGLSTDTQYF; CDR3 DNA: TGCGCCAGCAGCTTTAATAGCGGGCTTAGCACAGATACGCAGTATTTT
D gene: TRBD1; V gene: TRBV30; clone size: .; J gene: TRBJ1-6; CDR3 protein: CAWSVPDRALSGSPLHF; CDR3 DNA: TGTGCCTGGAGTGTACCGGACAGGGCGTTAAGTGGGTCACCCCTCCACTTT
D gene: .; V gene: TRBV5-1; clone size: once; J gene: TRBJ2-3; CDR3 protein: CASSWPLTSDDTQYF; CDR3 DNA: TGCGCCAGCAGCTGGCCCTTGACTAGTGATGATACGCAGTATTTT
D gene: .; V gene: TRBV28; clone size: .; J gene: TRBJ2-7; CDR3 protein: CASSLSGRSYEQYF; CDR3 DNA: TGTGCCAGCAGTTTAAGCGGGCGTTCGTACGAGCAGTACTTC
D gene: TRBD1; V gene: TRBV28; clone size: .; J gene: TRBJ1-4; CDR3 protein: CASKRDRFGEKLFF; CDR3 DNA: TGTGCCAGCAAGAGGGACAGGTTTGGTGAAAAACTGTTTTTT
D gene: TRBD1; V gene: TRBV4-1; clone size: .; J gene: TRBJ1-1; CDR3 protein: CASSLDRAMNTEAFF; CDR3 DNA: TGCGCCAGCAGCCTTGACAGGGCGATGAACACTGAAGCTTTCTTT
D gene: .; V gene: TRBV30; clone size: .; J gene: TRBJ1-2; CDR3 protein: CAWSRVGFYGYTF; CDR3 DNA: TGTGCCTGGAGTCGAGTGGGCTTCTATGGCTACACCTTC
D gene: .; V gene: TRBV4-2; clone size: .; J gene: TRBJ2-5; CDR3 protein: CASSQEGGDHETQYF; CDR3 DNA: TGTGCCAGCAGCCAAGAAGGAGGAGATCACGAGACCCAGTACTTC
D gene: TRBD2; V gene: TRBV27; clone size: .; J gene: TRBJ2-7; CDR3 protein: CASSSSGRRHEQYF; CDR3 DNA: TGTGCCAGCAGTTCTAGCGGGAGGCGCCACGAGCAGTACTTC
D gene: .; V gene: TRBV15; clone size: .; J gene: TRBJ1-1; CDR3 protein: CATSRADGSGAFF; CDR3 DNA: TGTGCCACCAGCAGAGCCGATGGGTCGGGAGCTTTCTTT
D gene: .; V gene: TRBV11-2; clone size: .; J gene: TRBJ2-1; CDR3 protein: CASSERGGLSLYNEQFF; CDR3 DNA: TGTGCCAGCAGCGAGAGGGGAGGACTTAGTCTTTACAATGAGCAGTTCTTC